Listed below are T cell receptor beta chains from one sample, sequenced in a study of shared clonotypes between healthy human individuals. Assay: immunoSEQ multiplex PCR; the TCRdb copy retains only in-frame clones and omits some. The sample records over a million clones, around 97% being singletons. The sequenced sample consisted of naive CD4+ T cells sorted from blood. The origin of the receptors is a man aged 25 to 40 in good health. CDR3s leave out the opening cysteine and the closing phenylalanine or tryptophan.

TRBV4-1 ASSQDHLLGGFSSTDTQY
TRBV25-1 ASSTVVTTEAF
TRBV28 ASSFLSGRGTQY
TRBV5-3 ASSTIRDGSF
TRBV9 ASTESGSNTGELF
TRBV5-6 ASSLDSAQKRGELF
TRBV5-6 ASSSTGVISSYEQY
TRBV5-5 ASSPGLAGDVDEQY
TRBV6-4 ASSRREGDTQY
TRBV27 ASRRRLAGEPLDEQY
TRBV18 ASSPLGIRNNEQF
TRBV29-1 SVGSDRGHTEAF
TRBV18 ASSPTSGMGNEQY
TRBV5-4 ASSLDGWNTGELF
TRBV20-1 SASLTYEQY
TRBV29-1 SVEERGQGYTGELF
TRBV5-1 ASSLNRQGAGEKLF
TRBV11-2 ASSFTSSSYNEQF
TRBV18 ASSPRTGMNTEAF
TRBV9 ASSVVGTGLYGYT
TRBV30 AWSVGLAGYTGELF
TRBV6-6 ASSTRDYEQY
TRBV7-8 ASSKLSGSGSYNEQF
TRBV29-1 SVEGRGLDEQF
TRBV7-2 ASSATGGETQY
TRBV27 ASSSHRGREGGYT
TRBV6-5 ASSPDRGSSTEAF
TRBV10-3 AISEQGAFGANVLT
TRBV15 ATSRETGRFNEQY
TRBV30 AWNQRRGAYEQY
TRBV5-1 ASSLGVQGSEDIQY
TRBV5-5 ASSLNPRGTGELF
TRBV9 ASSGRQNTGELF
TRBV5-1 ASSLLPGNQPQH
TRBV9 ASNNRDSNYEQY
TRBV10-3 AISETSGIYEQY
TRBV21-1 ASNKLETGGFNQPQH
TRBV7-2 ASSLELAGGGEQF
TRBV9 AIPAGGGAYEQY
TRBV7-9 ASSLARERLYNEQF
TRBV5-1 ASSLGQETQY
TRBV30 AWNSLYEQY
TRBV7-8 ASSLTLRQGNHGYT
TRBV14 ASSHHASLQSSYNEQF
TRBV5-1 ASSSNSNTGELF
TRBV29-1 SSEDTDTQY
TRBV7-8 ASSIRPSTGYVNQPQH
TRBV2 ASSRRDRNTGELF
TRBV21-1 ASSLRLAKEYSYEQY
TRBV20-1 SARPGDEQY
TRBV27 ASRTSGISGDTQY
TRBV28 ASSPPWTGGTEAF
TRBV5-1 ASSGQPDRAYEQY
TRBV6-6 ASTLEGGAGGELF
TRBV28 ASSPPALANEQF